Listed here is a single T cell receptor (beta chain). The antigen is unknown. The data were obtained in a study of T cell responses to AZD1222 COVID-19 vaccine. Second-dose groups at about 4 or about 12 weeks were pooled. TCRdb's copy holds only in-frame clones and misses some; the assay was immunoSEQ multiplex PCR. The profile covers about 130,000 clones, with roughly 92% appearing a single time and roughly 1% taken by the ten largest. Study-level results: The number of AZD1222 recipients seropositive at baseline was only six.

The germline gives CDR1 KGHDR, CDR2 SFDVKD. The CDR3 totals 15 residues. Trimming pared 5 bases from V and 0 bases from J, leaving 9 bases between. The receptor's source is an adult who received the AZD1222 COVID-19 vaccine. This material consisted of peripheral blood, taken 28 days after the second AZD1222 dose. V and J are TRBV24-1 and TRBJ2-2; D may be TRBD1 (6 bases). The CDR3 nucleotides read TGTGCCACCAGTGGGACAGCTGCGAACACCGGGGAGCTGTTTTTT. It codes for CATSGTAANTGELFF.